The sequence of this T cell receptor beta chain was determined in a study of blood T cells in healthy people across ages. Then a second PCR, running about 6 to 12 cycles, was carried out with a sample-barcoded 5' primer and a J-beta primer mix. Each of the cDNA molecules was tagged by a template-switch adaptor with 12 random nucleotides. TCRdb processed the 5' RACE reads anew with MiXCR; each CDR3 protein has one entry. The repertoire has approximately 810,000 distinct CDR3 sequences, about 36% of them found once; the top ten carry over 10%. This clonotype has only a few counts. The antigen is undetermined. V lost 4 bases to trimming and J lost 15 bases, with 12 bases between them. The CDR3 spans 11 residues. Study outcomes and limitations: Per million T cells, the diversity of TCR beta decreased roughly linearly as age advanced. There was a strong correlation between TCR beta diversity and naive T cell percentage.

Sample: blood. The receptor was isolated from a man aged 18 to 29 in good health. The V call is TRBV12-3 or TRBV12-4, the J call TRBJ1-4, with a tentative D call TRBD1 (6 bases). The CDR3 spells CASSWGEGVFF. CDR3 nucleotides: TGTGCCAGCAGTTGGGGCGAGGGGGTGTTTTTT.